The sequence of this T cell receptor beta chain was determined in a study of early T cells in non-severe SARS-CoV-2 infection. On the study more broadly: Bulk RNA isolated from unsorted whole blood underwent sequencing; chains were not paired.

Attached unique molecular identifiers marked individual cDNA molecules. TCRdb analysed the 5' RACE reads with MiXCR anew, one entry per CDR3 protein. The sample records under 20,000 distinct CDR3 sequences, 5.9% being singletons. Looked up from germline, CDR1 is MNHEY and CDR2 is SVGEGT. V lost 6 bases and J lost 7, with 19 bases in between. CDR3 length equals 15 residues. By proportion, this clonotype is medium-sized (0.01 to 0.1%). Its antigen is unknown. General study points: Anti-spike CD8 responses were favored in VDJdb matching, and private and CD4 specificities were missed.

The sample comprised whole blood. The chain uses TRBV6-2 or TRBV6-3 and TRBJ1-5; unclear D gene. The TCR originated in an adult who was a healthcare worker with PCR-confirmed SARS-CoV-2 infection or an uninfected control (not recorded which). CDR3 nucleotide sequence: TGTGCCAGCAGGACTCGAGAGGCTTTCGAACAGCCCCAGCATTTT. Its translation: CASRTREAFEQPQHF.